Listed here are 12 T cell receptor beta chains from one sample, sequenced in a study of control samples from healthy donors and cancer patients. Data came from immunoSEQ multiplex PCR; TCRdb stores just in-frame clones and leaves some out. In the table there are 75,000 to 90,000 clones, 75% to 90% of which are singletons. Sequenced: PBMCs. Every receptor here comes from a woman aged 50 to 60 with colorectal cancer.

The chain is built from TRBV27 and TRBJ1-5, with 10 bases that match TRBD1. V dropped 6 bases and J dropped 4; count of bases not matched to a gene: 6. This CDR3 contains 15 residues. In germline, CDR1 is MNHEY, CDR2 SMNVEV (reference sequence). The CDR3 region is CASSLLGQGNQPQHF. In DNA, the CDR3 is TGTGCCAGCAGCCTCCTGGGACAGGGGAATCAGCCCCAGCATTTT.

The J gene is TRBJ1-4, the V gene TRBV18, with D maybe TRBD1 (6 bases). The germline V gene encodes CDR1 KGHSH and CDR2 LQKENI. V lost 2 bases to trimming and J lost 8 bases, with 12 bases between them. This CDR3 region has 14 residues. The CDR3: CASSPSGESEKLFF. In nucleotides, the CDR3 is TGTGCCAGCTCACCATCAGGGGAGAGCGAAAAACTGTTTTTT.

This chain links TRBV4-3 with TRBJ1-2; 7 nucleotides agree with TRBD1. The CDR3 is 16 amino acids. V trimming: 1 base; J trimming: 8 bases; junction bases outside the gene matches: 13. Germline loops: CDR1 LGHNA, CDR2 YSLEER. The DNA for the CDR3 is TGCGCCAGCAGCCAAGTCACAGGGGTTGGAGGCGGCGGCTACACCTTC. Its protein is CASSQVTGVGGGGYTF.

This chain joins TRBV19 and TRBJ1-5, with a weak D call TRBD1 (6 bases). V shed 6 bases and J shed 0 bases, with 12 bases lying between them. The CDR3 loop spans 15 amino acids. Germline assignment: CDR1 LNHDA and CDR2 SQIVND (reference sequence). CDR3 sequence reads: CASSLGTFSNQPQHF. The DNA for the CDR3 is TGTGCCAGTAGCCTCGGGACATTTAGCAATCAGCCCCAGCATTTT.

The rearrangement joins TRBV6-5 to TRBJ1-2; 7 nucleotides agree with TRBD1. V shed 0 bases and J 7 bases; nucleotides not matched to a gene: 5. From germline, CDR1 is MNHEY and CDR2 SVGAGI. The CDR3 length is 14 residues. The CDR3 DNA follows: TGTGCCAGCAGTTACTCAGGGACAGCGACTGGCTACACCTTC. It translates to CASSYSGTATGYTF.

This sequence joins TRBV6-6 and TRBJ1-5, with D uncertain. Germline lookup yields CDR1 MNHNY and CDR2 SVGAGI (reference sequence). With 2 bases removed from V and 2 bases from J, the gap between germline ends came to 13 bases. This CDR3 contains 16 residues. CDR3 sequence: CASSYGDSGGNQPQHF. CDR3 nucleotides: TGTGCCAGCAGTTACGGGGATAGTGGGGGCAATCAGCCCCAGCATTTT.

This clone was detected once. This rearrangement joins TRBV28 to TRBJ2-7; D is perhaps TRBD1 (7 bases). V was pared by 5 bases and J by 2 bases, with 16 bases between. Germline CDR1 is MDHEN and CDR2 is SYDVKM. There are 15 residues in the CDR3. CDR3 region: CASSTSPRGAYEQYV. DNA for the CDR3: TGTGCCAGCAGTACCTCGCCCAGGGGGGCCTACGAGCAGTACGTC.

Written as DNA, the CDR3 is TGTGCCAGCAGCTTGAGGGGGGCTCTGGGGATGAACACTGAAGCTTTCTTT. Translating gives CASSLRGALGMNTEAFF. The V call is TRBV5-5, the J call TRBJ1-1; a weak D match, TRBD1 (6 bases). The germline V gene encodes CDR1 SGHKS and CDR2 YYEKEE (reference sequence). V was clipped by 1 base and J by 0 bases, with 16 bases between them. This CDR3 comprises 17 residues.

This sequence joins TRBV18 and TRBJ2-2; 7 nucleotides align to TRBD1. J lost 0 bases, V lost 5 bases, and 3 bases had no gene match. The CDR3 contains 15 residues. Germline values: CDR1 KGHSH, CDR2 LQKENI. Here the CDR3 DNA reads TGTGCCAGCTCAGAACAGGGGTCGAACACCGGGGAGCTGTTTTTT. This translates into CASSEQGSNTGELFF.

This clone was recorded a few times. The rearrangement links TRBV2 to TRBJ1-2; D unclear. Trimming removed 4 bases at V and 2 bases at J, with 11 bases between. In germline, CDR1 is SNHLY, CDR2 FYNNEI. The CDR3 is 14 residues long. CDR3 region: CASSVLDSNYGYTF. The CDR3 DNA reads as TGTGCCAGCAGTGTTTTGGATTCCAACTATGGCTACACCTTC.

The V and J genes are TRBV30 and TRBJ1-5; weak D call: TRBD1 (5 bases). Trimming took off 2 bases at V and 4 bases at J, with 15 bases between the two ends. Germline V gene data show CDR1 as GTSNPN and CDR2 as SVGIG (reference sequence). CDR3 length: 15 residues. CDR3 bases: TGTGCCTGGAGTAGAGTACAGGATGGAAATCAGCCCCAGCATTTT. Encoded protein: CAWSRVQDGNQPQHF.

The CDR3 coding sequence is TGTGCCTGGAGTTACGGAGGGAATGAGCAGTTCTTC. This translates into CAWSYGGNEQFF. This chain links TRBV30 with TRBJ2-1, with a tentative D call TRBD2 (6 bases). The germline V gene has CDR1 GTSNPN and CDR2 SVGIG (reference sequence). V gave up 2 bases and J gave up 7 bases, with 9 bases separating them. This CDR3 spans 12 amino acids.